This T cell receptor beta chain came from a study of T cells in Graves' hyperthyroidism and ophthalmopathy. Cells are PBMCs isolated from roughly 10 ml of fresh blood. Study results and caveats: Through a model of 13 V-J features, ophthalmopathy was separated from stable hyperthyroidism.

A note on this clonotype: Antigen specificity is unknown.

The V gene end was trimmed by 4 bases and the J gene end by 7 bases; junction bases not matched to a gene: 7. Looked up from germline, CDR1 is KGHDR and CDR2 is SFDVKD. The CDR3 spans 16 residues. The investigators amplified TCR beta CDR3 regions from RNA transcripts. The HTBI primer set served for first-round RT-PCR of the TCR CDR3. MiXCR, applied by TCRdb to the multiplex PCR reads, yields one record per CDR3 protein. The sample lists roughly 740,000 distinct CDR3 sequences, around 15% seen once, with approximately 8.4% in the top ten. Sequences were obtained from blood. This chain connects TRBV24-1 to TRBJ2-1; 12 positions agree with TRBD2. The clonotype comes from a man aged 18 to 35 with Graves' hyperthyroidism. The DNA of the CDR3 is TGTGCCACCAGTGACCCCGGACTAGCGGGGTTAAATGAGCAGTTCTTC. It specifies CATSDPGLAGLNEQFF.